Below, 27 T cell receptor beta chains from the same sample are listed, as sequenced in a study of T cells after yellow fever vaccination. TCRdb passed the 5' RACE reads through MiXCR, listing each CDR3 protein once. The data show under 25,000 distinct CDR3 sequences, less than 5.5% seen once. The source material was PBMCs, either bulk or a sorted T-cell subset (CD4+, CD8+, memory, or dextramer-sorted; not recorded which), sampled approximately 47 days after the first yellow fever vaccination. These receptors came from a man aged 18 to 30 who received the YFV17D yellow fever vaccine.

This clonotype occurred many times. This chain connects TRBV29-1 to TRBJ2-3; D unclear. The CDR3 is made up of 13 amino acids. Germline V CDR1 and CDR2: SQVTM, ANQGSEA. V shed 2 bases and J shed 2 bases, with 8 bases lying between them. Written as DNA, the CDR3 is TGCAGCGTTGAATGGCGGATCACAGATACGCAGTATTTT. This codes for CSVEWRITDTQYF.

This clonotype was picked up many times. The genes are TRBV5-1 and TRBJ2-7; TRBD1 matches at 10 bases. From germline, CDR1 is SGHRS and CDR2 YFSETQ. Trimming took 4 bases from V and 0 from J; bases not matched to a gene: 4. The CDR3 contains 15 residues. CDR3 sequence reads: CASSETGGDSYEQYF. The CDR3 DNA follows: TGCGCCAGCAGCGAGACAGGGGGCGACTCCTACGAGCAGTACTTC. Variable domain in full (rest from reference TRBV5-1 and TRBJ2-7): KAGVTQTPRYLIKTRGQQVTLSCSPISGHRSVSWYQQTPGQGLQFLFEYFSETQRNKGNFPGRFSGRQFSNSRSEMNVSTLELGDSALYLCASSETGGDSYEQYFGPGTRLTVT.

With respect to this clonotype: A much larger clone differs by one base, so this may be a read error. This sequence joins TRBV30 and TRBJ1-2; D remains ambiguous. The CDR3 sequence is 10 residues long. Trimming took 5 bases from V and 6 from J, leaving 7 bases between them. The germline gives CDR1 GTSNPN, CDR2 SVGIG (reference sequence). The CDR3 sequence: CAWDRDGYTF. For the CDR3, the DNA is TGTGCCTGGGACCGGGATGGCTACACCTTC.

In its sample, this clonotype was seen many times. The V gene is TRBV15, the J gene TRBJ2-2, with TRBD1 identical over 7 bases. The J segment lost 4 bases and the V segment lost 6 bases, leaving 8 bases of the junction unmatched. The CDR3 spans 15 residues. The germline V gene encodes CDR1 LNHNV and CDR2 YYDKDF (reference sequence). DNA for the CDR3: TGTGCCACCAGAATACAGGGGTTCCCCACCGGGGAGCTGTTTTTT. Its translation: CATRIQGFPTGELFF.

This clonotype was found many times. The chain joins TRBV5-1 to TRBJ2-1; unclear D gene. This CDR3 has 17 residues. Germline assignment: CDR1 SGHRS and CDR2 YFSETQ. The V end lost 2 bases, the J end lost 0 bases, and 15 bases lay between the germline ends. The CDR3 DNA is TGCGCCAGCAGCTTCCCCCCCGGCGGAAGCTCCTACAATGAGCAGTTCTTC. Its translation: CASSFPPGGSSYNEQFF.

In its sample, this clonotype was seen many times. The chain's CDR3 is CASSEGTGPFF. As DNA, the CDR3 is TGTGCCAGCAGCGAGGGGACAGGTCCGTTCTTC. The chain recombines TRBV7-8 with TRBJ2-1; 8 bases align to TRBD1. Germline lookup yields CDR1 SGHVS and CDR2 FQNEAQ. Germline trimming cut 5 bases from V and 15 bases from J; bases unmatched to any gene: 6. The CDR3 consists of 11 residues.

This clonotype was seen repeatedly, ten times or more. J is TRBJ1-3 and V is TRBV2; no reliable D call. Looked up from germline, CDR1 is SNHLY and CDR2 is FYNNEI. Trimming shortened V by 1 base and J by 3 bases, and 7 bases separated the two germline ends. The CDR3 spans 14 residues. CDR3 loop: CASSEGGFGNTIYF. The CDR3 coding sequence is TGTGCCAGCAGTGAAGGGGGATTTGGAAACACCATATATTTT.

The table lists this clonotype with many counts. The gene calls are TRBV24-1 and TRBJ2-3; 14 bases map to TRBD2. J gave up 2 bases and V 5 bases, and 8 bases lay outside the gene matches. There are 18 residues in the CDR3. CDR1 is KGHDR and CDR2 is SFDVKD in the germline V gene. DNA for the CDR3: TGTGCCACCAGTGCAGGACTAGCGGGGGGCTCCTACACAGATACGCAGTATTTT. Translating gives CATSAGLAGGSYTDTQYF.

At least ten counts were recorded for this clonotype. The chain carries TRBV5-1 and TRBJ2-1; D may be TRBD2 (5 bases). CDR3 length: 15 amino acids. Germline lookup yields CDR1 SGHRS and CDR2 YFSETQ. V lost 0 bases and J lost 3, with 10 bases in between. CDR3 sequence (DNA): TGCGCCAGCAGCTTGGCGGTTGCGGGCTACAATGAGCAGTTCTTC. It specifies CASSLAVAGYNEQFF.

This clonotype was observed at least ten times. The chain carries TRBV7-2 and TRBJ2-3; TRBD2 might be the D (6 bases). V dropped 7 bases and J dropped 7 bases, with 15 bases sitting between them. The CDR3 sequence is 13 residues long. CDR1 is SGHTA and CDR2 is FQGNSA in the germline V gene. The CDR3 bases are TGTGCCAGCACCCTGGGGGGTTTGAATACGCAGTATTTT. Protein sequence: CASTLGGLNTQYF.

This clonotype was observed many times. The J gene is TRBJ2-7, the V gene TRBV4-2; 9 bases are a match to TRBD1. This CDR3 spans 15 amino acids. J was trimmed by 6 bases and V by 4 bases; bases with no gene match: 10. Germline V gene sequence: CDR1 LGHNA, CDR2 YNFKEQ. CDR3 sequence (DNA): TGTGCCAGCAGCCCAGAGACAGGGGGAGTGGGCGAGCAGTACTTC. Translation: CASSPETGGVGEQYF.

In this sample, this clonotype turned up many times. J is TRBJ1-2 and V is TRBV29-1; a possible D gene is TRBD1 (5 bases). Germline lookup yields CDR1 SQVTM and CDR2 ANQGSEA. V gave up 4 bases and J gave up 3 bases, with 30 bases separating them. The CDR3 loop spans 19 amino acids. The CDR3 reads CSVVNFGRRIKGNDYGYTF. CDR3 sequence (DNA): TGCAGCGTTGTTAACTTCGGCCGACGAATTAAGGGGAATGACTATGGCTACACCTTC. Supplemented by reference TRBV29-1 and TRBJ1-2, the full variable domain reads SAVISQKPSRDICQRGTSLTIQCQVDSQVTMMFWYRQQPGQSLTLIATANQGSEATYESGFVIDKFPISRPNLTFSTLTVSNMSPEDSSIYLCSVVNFGRRIKGNDYGYTFGSGTRLTVV.

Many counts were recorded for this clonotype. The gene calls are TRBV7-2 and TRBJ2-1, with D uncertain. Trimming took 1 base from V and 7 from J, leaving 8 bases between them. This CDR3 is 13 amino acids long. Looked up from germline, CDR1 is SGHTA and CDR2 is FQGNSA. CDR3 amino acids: CASSLGRRNEQFF. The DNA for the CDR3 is TGTGCCAGCAGCTTAGGACGACGTAATGAGCAGTTCTTC.

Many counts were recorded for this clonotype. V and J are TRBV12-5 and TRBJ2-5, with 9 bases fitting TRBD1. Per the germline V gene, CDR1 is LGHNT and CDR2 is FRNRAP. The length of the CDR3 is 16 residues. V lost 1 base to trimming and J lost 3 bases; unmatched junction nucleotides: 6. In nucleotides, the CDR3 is TGTGCTAGTGGTTTGGGGACAGGGGTCCCCGAAGAGACCCAGTACTTC. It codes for CASGLGTGVPEETQYF.

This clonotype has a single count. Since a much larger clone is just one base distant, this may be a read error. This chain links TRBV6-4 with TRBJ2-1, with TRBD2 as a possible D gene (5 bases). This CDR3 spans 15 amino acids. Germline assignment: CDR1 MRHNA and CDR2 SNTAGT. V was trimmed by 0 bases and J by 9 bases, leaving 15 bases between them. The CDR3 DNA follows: TGTGCCAGCAGTGACTCCCTAGGACCGGGGAGTGAGCAGTTCTTC. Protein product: CASSDSLGPGSEQFF.

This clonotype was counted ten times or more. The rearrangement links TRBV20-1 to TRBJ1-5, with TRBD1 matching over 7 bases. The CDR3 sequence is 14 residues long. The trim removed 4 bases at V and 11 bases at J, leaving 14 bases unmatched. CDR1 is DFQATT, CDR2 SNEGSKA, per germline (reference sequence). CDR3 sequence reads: CSATATGDLRAQHF. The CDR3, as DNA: TGCAGTGCTACGGCTACAGGGGATTTGCGGGCCCAGCATTTT.

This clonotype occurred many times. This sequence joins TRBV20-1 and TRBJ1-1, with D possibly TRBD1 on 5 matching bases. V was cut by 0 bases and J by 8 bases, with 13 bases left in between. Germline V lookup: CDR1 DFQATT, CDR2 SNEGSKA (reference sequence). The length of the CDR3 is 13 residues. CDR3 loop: CSARDAGKGEAFF. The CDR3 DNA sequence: TGCAGTGCTAGAGATGCGGGGAAGGGGGAAGCTTTCTTT.

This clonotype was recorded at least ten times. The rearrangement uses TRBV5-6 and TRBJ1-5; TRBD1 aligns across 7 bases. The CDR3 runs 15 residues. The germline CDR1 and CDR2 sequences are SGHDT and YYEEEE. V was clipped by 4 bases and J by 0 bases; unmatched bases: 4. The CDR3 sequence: CASSMGQISNQPQHF. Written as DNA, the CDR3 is TGTGCCAGCAGCATGGGACAGATTAGCAATCAGCCCCAGCATTTT.

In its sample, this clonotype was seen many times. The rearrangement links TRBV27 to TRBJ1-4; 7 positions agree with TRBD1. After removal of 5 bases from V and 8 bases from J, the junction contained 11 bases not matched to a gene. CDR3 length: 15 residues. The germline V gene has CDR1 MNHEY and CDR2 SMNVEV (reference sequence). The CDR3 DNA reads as TGTGCCAGCAGTCCCCTACAGGGGATAGGCGAAAAACTGTTTTTT. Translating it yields CASSPLQGIGEKLFF.

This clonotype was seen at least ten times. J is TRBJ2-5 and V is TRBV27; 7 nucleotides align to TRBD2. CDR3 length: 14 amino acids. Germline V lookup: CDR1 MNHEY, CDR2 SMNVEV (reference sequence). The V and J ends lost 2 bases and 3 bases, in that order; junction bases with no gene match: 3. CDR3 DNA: TGTGCCAGCAGTTTACGGGCGGGGGAAGAGACCCAGTACTTC. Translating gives CASSLRAGEETQYF.

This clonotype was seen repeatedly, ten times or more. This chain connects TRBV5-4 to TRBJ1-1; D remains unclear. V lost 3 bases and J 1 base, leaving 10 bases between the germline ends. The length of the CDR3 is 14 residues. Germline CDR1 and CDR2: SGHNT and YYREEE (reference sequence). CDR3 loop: CASSSLGGNTEAFF. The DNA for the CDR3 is TGTGCCAGCAGCTCCTTGGGAGGGAACACTGAAGCTTTCTTT.

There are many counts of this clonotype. CDR3 region: CASSLTGGGTDTQYF. In DNA, the CDR3 is TGCGCCAGCAGCTTAACTGGGGGTGGCACAGATACGCAGTATTTT. The chain joins TRBV5-1 to TRBJ2-3; D could derive from TRBD1 or TRBD2 (5 bases each). This CDR3 comprises 15 residues. The V end was cut by 2 bases, the J end by 1 base, with 11 bases between. Germline CDR1 SGHRS, CDR2 YFSETQ. The full variable domain, with the rest looked up from reference TRBV5-1 and TRBJ2-3, is KAGVTQTPRYLIKTRGQQVTLSCSPISGHRSVSWYQQTPGQGLQFLFEYFSETQRNKGNFPGRFSGRQFSNSRSEMNVSTLELGDSALYLCASSLTGGGTDTQYFGPGTRLTVL.

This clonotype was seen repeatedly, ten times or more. CDR3 sequence reads: CASRPNQGRDYGYTF. The CDR3 DNA is TGCGCCAGCAGGCCAAACCAGGGTCGGGACTATGGCTACACCTTC. The chain recombines TRBV5-1 with TRBJ1-2; possibly TRBD1 for D (5 bases). The V end was cut by 5 bases, the J end by 3 bases, with 17 bases between. This CDR3 has 15 amino acids. The germline V gene has CDR1 SGHRS and CDR2 YFSETQ.

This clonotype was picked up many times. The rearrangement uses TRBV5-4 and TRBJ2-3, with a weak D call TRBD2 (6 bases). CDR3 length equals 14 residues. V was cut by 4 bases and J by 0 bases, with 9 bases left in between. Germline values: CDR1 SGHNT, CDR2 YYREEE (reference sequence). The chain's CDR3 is CASSTGLSTDTQYF. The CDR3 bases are TGTGCCAGCAGCACCGGACTAAGCACAGATACGCAGTATTTT. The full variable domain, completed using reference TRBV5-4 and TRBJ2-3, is ETGVTQSPTHLIKTRGQQVTLRCSSQSGHNTVSWYQQALGQGPQFIFQYYREEENGRGNFPPRFSGLQFPNYSSELNVNALELDDSALYLCASSTGLSTDTQYFGPGTRLTVL.

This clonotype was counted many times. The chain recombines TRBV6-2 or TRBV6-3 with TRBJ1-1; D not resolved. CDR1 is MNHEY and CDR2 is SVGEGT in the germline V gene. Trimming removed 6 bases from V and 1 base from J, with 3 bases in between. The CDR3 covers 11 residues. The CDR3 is CASRQNTEAFF. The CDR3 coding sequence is TGTGCCAGCAGGCAGAACACTGAAGCTTTCTTT.

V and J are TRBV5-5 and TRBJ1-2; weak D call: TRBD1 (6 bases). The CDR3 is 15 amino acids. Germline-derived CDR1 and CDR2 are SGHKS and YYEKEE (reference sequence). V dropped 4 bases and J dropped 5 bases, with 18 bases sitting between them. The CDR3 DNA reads TGTGCCAGCAGCGCCGTAAGGGGGGGCTTGTATGGCTACACCTTC. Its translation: CASSAVRGGLYGYTF.

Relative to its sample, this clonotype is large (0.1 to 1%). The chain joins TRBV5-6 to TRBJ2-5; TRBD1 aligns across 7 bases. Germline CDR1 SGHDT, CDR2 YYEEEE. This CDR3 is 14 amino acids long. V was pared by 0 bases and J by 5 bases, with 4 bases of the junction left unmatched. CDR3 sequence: CASSLGRGYETQYF. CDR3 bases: TGTGCCAGCAGCTTGGGCAGGGGGTATGAGACCCAGTACTTC.